This T cell receptor beta chain was observed in a study of siplizumab effects on memory and regulatory T cells. On this clone itself: Antigen specificity is unknown.

There are 16 residues in the CDR3. Germline lookup yields CDR1 SGHNT and CDR2 YYREEE (reference sequence). Trimming shortened V by 6 bases and J by 3 bases, and 20 bases separated the two germline ends. Study-wide findings and caveats: An assignable naive or memory phenotype was lacking in roughly 75-95% of proliferating CD4+ or CD8+ clones. Sequences below about 10^-5 frequency were poorly captured, and few alloreactive clones mapped to unstimulated subsets. It seemed that naive T cells were more diverse than memory cells and were major contributors to the alloresponse.

The assay looked at 95,000 to 100,000 TCR templates in each sample. Sequencing used immunoSEQ multiplex PCR; TCRdb keeps in-frame clones, though not all of them. This repertoire shows about 46,000 clones, over 90% found once; its top ten account for roughly 17%. Sample: CD8+ T cells sorted from blood. This sequence was found in a human donor in good health. V is TRBV5-4 and J is TRBJ2-3; tentative D call: TRBD2 (6 bases). The CDR3 bases are TGTGCCAGCAACGTCGCTTCGCGACTAGGTACAGATACGCAGTATTTT. Protein product: CASNVASRLGTDTQYF.